These T cell receptor beta chains were read from a single sample in a study of T cell repertoires in cytomegalovirus infection. TCRdb re-called the reads with MiXCR, one entry per CDR3 protein. The data contain 200,000 to 300,000 distinct CDR3 sequences, roughly 15% of them singletons. Sequencing was carried out using PBMCs. These receptors were collected from a human donor in good health (CMV status not recorded). Some clones in this sample may be carry-over from other donors' samples. CDR3s include the opening cysteine and the closing phenylalanine or tryptophan. Fields, in order: D gene, V gene, J gene, clone size, CDR3 DNA, CDR3 protein. D genes are given only for firm matches. A clone size is listed for some rows: how often the clone was seen (once, few, many), or a class if it is expanded.

d_gene: TRBD1; v_gene: TRBV7-2; j_gene: TRBJ1-3; abundance: many; CDR3nt: TGTGCCAGCAGCGATCGGGACAGAGCTGGAAACACCATATATTTT; CDR3aa: CASSDRDRAGNTIYF
d_gene: -; v_gene: TRBV28; j_gene: TRBJ2-7; abundance: -; CDR3nt: TGTGCCAGCAGACCAATACGGGACGGTACTAACTCCTACGAGCAGTACTTC; CDR3aa: CASRPIRDGTNSYEQYF
d_gene: -; v_gene: TRBV5-4; j_gene: TRBJ2-5; abundance: few; CDR3nt: TGTGCCAGCAGCGCTACTGAGGGAGGTACGAAGACCCAGTACTTC; CDR3aa: CASSATEGGTKTQYF
d_gene: -; v_gene: TRBV28; j_gene: TRBJ2-6; abundance: few; CDR3nt: TGTGCCAGCAGTTTGAATCAGGGGGCCAACGTCCTGACTTTC; CDR3aa: CASSLNQGANVLTF
d_gene: TRBD1; v_gene: TRBV7-9; j_gene: TRBJ2-2; abundance: few; CDR3nt: TGTGCCAGCAGCGCAAGACAGGGGCTCGCCGGGGAGCTGTTTTTT; CDR3aa: CASSARQGLAGELFF
d_gene: TRBD2; v_gene: TRBV6-2/TRBV6-3; j_gene: TRBJ2-4; abundance: few; CDR3nt: TGTGCCAGCAGTTACTTGGCAGGGACTACTGAGGCCAAAAACATTCAGTACTTC; CDR3aa: CASSYLAGTTEAKNIQYF
d_gene: -; v_gene: TRBV20-1; j_gene: TRBJ2-7; abundance: -; CDR3nt: TGCAGTGCTAGAGTGACATCCTCTCTCGGCGAGCAGTACTTC; CDR3aa: CSARVTSSLGEQYF
d_gene: -; v_gene: TRBV5-1; j_gene: TRBJ2-1; abundance: few; CDR3nt: TGCGCCAGCAGCGGGAAAGAGGACAGTCTATACAATGAGCAGTTCTTC; CDR3aa: CASSGKEDSLYNEQFF
d_gene: -; v_gene: TRBV7-9; j_gene: TRBJ2-2; abundance: few; CDR3nt: TGTGCCAGCCATGAGTCCGGGGAGCTGTTTTTT; CDR3aa: CASHESGELFF
d_gene: -; v_gene: TRBV4-1; j_gene: TRBJ2-1; abundance: many; CDR3nt: TGCGCCAGCAGCCAATCCCCTGTCCCGGGGGTAGCGGAAAATGAGCAGTTCTTC; CDR3aa: CASSQSPVPGVAENEQFF
d_gene: -; v_gene: TRBV6-4; j_gene: TRBJ2-2; abundance: few; CDR3nt: TGTGCCAGCAGTGACTCGTGGTCCACCGGGGAGCTGTTTTTT; CDR3aa: CASSDSWSTGELFF
d_gene: -; v_gene: TRBV20-1; j_gene: TRBJ2-3; abundance: few; CDR3nt: TGCAGTGCTCCCCGGGGGACAGATACGCAGTATTTT; CDR3aa: CSAPRGTDTQYF
d_gene: -; v_gene: TRBV12-3/TRBV12-4; j_gene: TRBJ1-2; abundance: many; CDR3nt: TGTGCCAGCAGTCAGGGGCGCGGCTACACCTTC; CDR3aa: CASSQGRGYTF
d_gene: -; v_gene: TRBV6-1; j_gene: TRBJ2-3; abundance: many; CDR3nt: TGTGCCAGCAGTGGGACACCCCGGGATACGCAGTATTTT; CDR3aa: CASSGTPRDTQYF
d_gene: -; v_gene: TRBV4-3; j_gene: TRBJ2-1; abundance: many; CDR3nt: TGCGCCAGCAGCCAAGATACGGCCAATGAGCAGTTCTTC; CDR3aa: CASSQDTANEQFF
d_gene: -; v_gene: TRBV28; j_gene: TRBJ2-7; abundance: many; CDR3nt: TGTGCCAGCCGGACCCTCTCGCAGCAGTACTTC; CDR3aa: CASRTLSQQYF
d_gene: TRBD1; v_gene: TRBV14; j_gene: TRBJ1-2; abundance: -; CDR3nt: TGTGCCAGCAGCCACCCGGGACAGGGGAACTATGGCTACACCTTC; CDR3aa: CASSHPGQGNYGYTF
d_gene: TRBD2; v_gene: TRBV5-1; j_gene: TRBJ2-7; abundance: -; CDR3nt: TGCGCCAGCAGCGAACTAGCGGGAGTTCCATACGAGCAGTACTTC; CDR3aa: CASSELAGVPYEQYF
d_gene: -; v_gene: TRBV12-3/TRBV12-4; j_gene: TRBJ2-7; abundance: many; CDR3nt: TGTGCCAGCACCGAACAGGGAGTGAACCTCTACGAGCAGTACTTC; CDR3aa: CASTEQGVNLYEQYF
d_gene: -; v_gene: TRBV20-1; j_gene: TRBJ2-7; abundance: few; CDR3nt: TGCAGTGCTAGTTTCCCAAAGGCCTACGAGCAGTACTTC; CDR3aa: CSASFPKAYEQYF
d_gene: -; v_gene: TRBV28; j_gene: TRBJ2-7; abundance: few; CDR3nt: TGTGCCAGCAGTTACCCCCGTGGACGGAACTACGAGCAGTACTTC; CDR3aa: CASSYPRGRNYEQYF
d_gene: TRBD2; v_gene: TRBV20-1; j_gene: TRBJ2-3; abundance: -; CDR3nt: TGCAGTGCTATCCCTAGCGGGGGTTTTGCAGATACGCAGTATTTT; CDR3aa: CSAIPSGGFADTQYF
d_gene: -; v_gene: TRBV6-5; j_gene: TRBJ2-3; abundance: many; CDR3nt: TGTGCCAGCAGTGGGTCTTGGTCAGATACGCAGTATTTT; CDR3aa: CASSGSWSDTQYF
d_gene: -; v_gene: TRBV14; j_gene: TRBJ1-2; abundance: few; CDR3nt: TGTGCCAGCAGCCAAGTGAATCAACTAGGCTACACCTTC; CDR3aa: CASSQVNQLGYTF
d_gene: -; v_gene: TRBV4-1; j_gene: TRBJ2-5; abundance: many; CDR3nt: TGCGCCAGCAGCCCCTTAAGCTGGGAGACCCAGTACTTC; CDR3aa: CASSPLSWETQYF
d_gene: -; v_gene: TRBV11-1; j_gene: TRBJ2-2; abundance: few; CDR3nt: TGTGCCAGCAGCTTACATGACGGGGAGCTGTTTTTT; CDR3aa: CASSLHDGELFF
d_gene: TRBD2; v_gene: TRBV29-1; j_gene: TRBJ2-7; abundance: -; CDR3nt: TGCAGCGTTACCGGGAAAGACGGGCGGGAGGCCACCTTTTACGAGCAGTACTTC; CDR3aa: CSVTGKDGREATFYEQYF
d_gene: -; v_gene: TRBV6-5; j_gene: TRBJ2-7; abundance: many; CDR3nt: TGTGCCAGCAGTTATGCCCCACCGGCAGCCTTCCCTGAAAGTCTGAACGAGCAGTACTTC; CDR3aa: CASSYAPPAAFPESLNEQYF
d_gene: -; v_gene: TRBV19; j_gene: TRBJ1-1; abundance: few; CDR3nt: TGTGCCAGTAGTACCGCGTCCCACAGTCCGAACACTGAAGCTTTCTTT; CDR3aa: CASSTASHSPNTEAFF
d_gene: TRBD1; v_gene: TRBV19; j_gene: TRBJ2-7; abundance: -; CDR3nt: TGTGCCAGTAGTCAGAGACAGGGATCCTACGAGCAGTACTTC; CDR3aa: CASSQRQGSYEQYF
d_gene: TRBD1; v_gene: TRBV5-1; j_gene: TRBJ1-1; abundance: few; CDR3nt: TGCGCCAGCAGACTCCGGGGACAGGGAGGCACTGAAGCTTTCTTT; CDR3aa: CASRLRGQGGTEAFF
d_gene: -; v_gene: TRBV28; j_gene: TRBJ1-5; abundance: -; CDR3nt: TGTGCCAGCAGTTTGGGGCTCGGGGGATCTCAGCCCCAGCATTTT; CDR3aa: CASSLGLGGSQPQHF
d_gene: -; v_gene: TRBV6-5; j_gene: TRBJ2-3; abundance: many; CDR3nt: TGTGCCAGCAGTTCGCGAATCGAGGATACGCAGTATTTT; CDR3aa: CASSSRIEDTQYF
d_gene: -; v_gene: TRBV4-1; j_gene: TRBJ1-6; abundance: -; CDR3nt: TGCGCCAGCAGCCAAGATGGGGCAGGGAGCTCCTATAATTCACCCCTCCACTTT; CDR3aa: CASSQDGAGSSYNSPLHF
d_gene: -; v_gene: TRBV7-2; j_gene: TRBJ2-2; abundance: few; CDR3nt: TGTGCCAGCAGCTTAGAAAGGACCCAGACCGGGGAGCTGTTTTTT; CDR3aa: CASSLERTQTGELFF
d_gene: TRBD1; v_gene: TRBV23-1; j_gene: TRBJ2-1; abundance: -; CDR3nt: TGCGCCAGCAGTGATACAGGGGGCCCGTTCTCCTACAATGAGCAGTTCTTC; CDR3aa: CASSDTGGPFSYNEQFF
d_gene: TRBD1; v_gene: TRBV28; j_gene: TRBJ2-5; abundance: -; CDR3nt: TGTGCCAGCAGCCAACCGACAGGGCTACAAGAGACCCAGTACTTC; CDR3aa: CASSQPTGLQETQYF
d_gene: TRBD1; v_gene: TRBV20-1; j_gene: TRBJ1-1; abundance: few; CDR3nt: TGCAGTGCTAGAGGGGGTAAGGGGGCGACTGAAGCTTTCTTT; CDR3aa: CSARGGKGATEAFF
d_gene: -; v_gene: TRBV7-9; j_gene: TRBJ2-7; abundance: many; CDR3nt: TGTGCCAGCAGCTCCCGAACAGGCTCCTACGAGCAGTACTTC; CDR3aa: CASSSRTGSYEQYF
d_gene: -; v_gene: TRBV7-2; j_gene: TRBJ1-2; abundance: many; CDR3nt: TGTGCCAGCAGCTTAGTCCCAGGGCAGCATTATGGCTACACCTTC; CDR3aa: CASSLVPGQHYGYTF
d_gene: -; v_gene: TRBV14; j_gene: TRBJ1-4; abundance: -; CDR3nt: TGTGCCAGCAGCCCAAGGACTGAGGATGAAAAACTGTTTTTT; CDR3aa: CASSPRTEDEKLFF
d_gene: -; v_gene: TRBV6-2/TRBV6-3; j_gene: TRBJ2-6; abundance: -; CDR3nt: TGTGCCAGCAGTTACGCCGGGGCTGGGGCCAACGTCCTGACTTTC; CDR3aa: CASSYAGAGANVLTF
d_gene: -; v_gene: TRBV2; j_gene: TRBJ2-1; abundance: few; CDR3nt: TGTGCCAGCAGTGAAGACAGGGTCGCCTACAATGAGCAGTTCTTC; CDR3aa: CASSEDRVAYNEQFF
d_gene: TRBD1; v_gene: TRBV2; j_gene: TRBJ2-2; abundance: many; CDR3nt: TGTGCCAGCGTCCGGGACAGGGATTCCATCGGGGAGCTGTTTTTT; CDR3aa: CASVRDRDSIGELFF
d_gene: TRBD2; v_gene: TRBV7-8; j_gene: TRBJ2-7; abundance: medium-sized; CDR3nt: TGTGCCAGCAGCTTTGTGGGTAGCGGGGAGTCGTGGCAGTACTTC; CDR3aa: CASSFVGSGESWQYF
d_gene: -; v_gene: TRBV27; j_gene: TRBJ1-5; abundance: many; CDR3nt: TGTGCCAGCAGTTCGAGGGTTACGAATCAGCCCCAGCATTTT; CDR3aa: CASSSRVTNQPQHF
d_gene: -; v_gene: TRBV7-9; j_gene: TRBJ2-7; abundance: few; CDR3nt: TGTGCCAGCAGCTTCGAGAGCTCCTACGAGCAGTACTTC; CDR3aa: CASSFESSYEQYF
d_gene: -; v_gene: TRBV7-9; j_gene: TRBJ1-4; abundance: few; CDR3nt: TGTGCCAGCAGCGTGGATGAAAAACTGTTTTTT; CDR3aa: CASSVDEKLFF
d_gene: -; v_gene: TRBV6-6; j_gene: TRBJ1-4; abundance: many; CDR3nt: TGTGCCAGCACCAGGTTCGGGGAAAAACTGTTTTTT; CDR3aa: CASTRFGEKLFF
d_gene: TRBD1; v_gene: TRBV28; j_gene: TRBJ1-2; abundance: many; CDR3nt: TGTGCCAGCAGTATGACAGGGTACGCCTTAGGCTACACCTTC; CDR3aa: CASSMTGYALGYTF
d_gene: -; v_gene: TRBV12-3/TRBV12-4; j_gene: TRBJ1-1; abundance: few; CDR3nt: TGTGCCAGCAGTTTATCGGGGGGGGAGACTGAAGCTTTCTTT; CDR3aa: CASSLSGGETEAFF
d_gene: -; v_gene: TRBV27; j_gene: TRBJ2-7; abundance: -; CDR3nt: TGTGCCAGCAGTTTTAACGGTCAGCCCTACGAGCAGTACTTC; CDR3aa: CASSFNGQPYEQYF
d_gene: -; v_gene: TRBV7-8; j_gene: TRBJ2-2; abundance: many; CDR3nt: TGTGCCAGCAGCTTAGCTGATCCGAACACCGGGGAGCTGTTTTTT; CDR3aa: CASSLADPNTGELFF
d_gene: -; v_gene: TRBV7-9; j_gene: TRBJ2-7; abundance: few; CDR3nt: TGTGCCAGCAGCTTCAGCGCCCCCGAGCAGTACTTC; CDR3aa: CASSFSAPEQYF
d_gene: TRBD2; v_gene: TRBV7-2; j_gene: TRBJ2-7; abundance: many; CDR3nt: TGTGCCAGCAGCTTGGGGACTAGCGTCTCCTACGAGCAGTACTTC; CDR3aa: CASSLGTSVSYEQYF
d_gene: -; v_gene: TRBV4-1; j_gene: TRBJ2-2; abundance: many; CDR3nt: TGCGCCAGCAGCCAAGTCTCCTCCGCCCGCACCGGGGAGCTGTTTTTT; CDR3aa: CASSQVSSARTGELFF
d_gene: TRBD1; v_gene: TRBV19; j_gene: TRBJ1-1; abundance: few; CDR3nt: TGTGCCAGCGTGACAGGGGGCTGGGAAGCTTTCTTT; CDR3aa: CASVTGGWEAFF
d_gene: -; v_gene: TRBV12-3/TRBV12-4; j_gene: TRBJ1-2; abundance: many; CDR3nt: TGTGCCAGCAGTTCAACGGGGAGCCACTATGGCTACACCTTC; CDR3aa: CASSSTGSHYGYTF
d_gene: TRBD1; v_gene: TRBV7-2; j_gene: TRBJ2-7; abundance: many; CDR3nt: TGTGCCAGCAGCTTACGGACAGGTCCTTCCTACGAGCAGTACTTC; CDR3aa: CASSLRTGPSYEQYF
d_gene: -; v_gene: TRBV7-2; j_gene: TRBJ2-1; abundance: many; CDR3nt: TGTGCCAGCAGCTTAAGGAGGGCGTTTGGGTCCAATGAGCAGTTCTTC; CDR3aa: CASSLRRAFGSNEQFF